This TCR beta chain was identified during a study of post-analysis software for immune sequencing data. Study outcomes and limitations: In patients, TRBV5-6, TRBV5-1 and TRBV20-1 belonged to several TRBV segments found more frequently than in controls. Multiple sclerosis patients showed significantly lower normalized Chao1 diversity than controls did. Under the F measure, samples that were prepared in one batch clustered strongly together.

Carried by the TCR beta cDNA libraries were unique molecular identifiers. T cells numbering about 0.95 to 10 million gave rise to some 500,000 cDNA molecules. TCRdb reprocessed the PCR reads with MiXCR, giving one entry per CDR3 protein. The sample has fewer than 900,000 distinct CDR3 sequences, just over 45% seen once; the top ten hold roughly 4.4%. The germline V and J ends were trimmed by 1 base and 2 bases, with 15 bases remaining between them. Looked up from germline, CDR1 is SEHNR and CDR2 is FQNEAQ (reference sequence). This CDR3 has 16 residues. Regarding this clonotype: Its target is not known.

The sequenced sample consisted of blood. This sequence joins TRBV7-9 and TRBJ2-7; D perhaps matches TRBD2 (5 bases). The clonotype comes from a girl under 18 with multiple sclerosis. CDR3 DNA: TGTGCCAGCAGCTTAGGAGAGGGAGCCTCGACCTACGAGCAGTACTTC. It translates to CASSLGEGASTYEQYF.